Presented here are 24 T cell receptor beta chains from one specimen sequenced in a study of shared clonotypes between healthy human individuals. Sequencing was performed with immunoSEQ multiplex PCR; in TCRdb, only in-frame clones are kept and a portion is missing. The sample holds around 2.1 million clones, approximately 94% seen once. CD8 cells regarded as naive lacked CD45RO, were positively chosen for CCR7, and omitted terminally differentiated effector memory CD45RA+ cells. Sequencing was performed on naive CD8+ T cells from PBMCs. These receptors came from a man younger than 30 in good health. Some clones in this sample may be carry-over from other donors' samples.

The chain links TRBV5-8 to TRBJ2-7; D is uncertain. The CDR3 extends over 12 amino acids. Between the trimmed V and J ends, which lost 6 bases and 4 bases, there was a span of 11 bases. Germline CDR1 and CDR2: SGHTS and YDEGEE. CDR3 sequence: CASTPRAYEQYF. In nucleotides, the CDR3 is TGTGCCAGCACTCCCCGTGCATACGAGCAGTACTTC.

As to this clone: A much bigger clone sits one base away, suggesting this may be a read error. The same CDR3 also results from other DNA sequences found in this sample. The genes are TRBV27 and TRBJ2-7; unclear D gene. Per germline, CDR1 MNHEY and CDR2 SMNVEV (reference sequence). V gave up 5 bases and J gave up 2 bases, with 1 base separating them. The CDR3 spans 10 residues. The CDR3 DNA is TGTGCCAGCAGTACCTACGAGCAGTACTTC. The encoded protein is CASSTYEQYF.

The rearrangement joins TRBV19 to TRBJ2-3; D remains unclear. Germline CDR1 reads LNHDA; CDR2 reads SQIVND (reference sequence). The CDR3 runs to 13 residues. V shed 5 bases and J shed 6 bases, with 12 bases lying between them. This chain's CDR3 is CASSPRTQDTQYF. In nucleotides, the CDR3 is TGTGCCAGTAGTCCTCGGACCCAGGATACGCAGTATTTT. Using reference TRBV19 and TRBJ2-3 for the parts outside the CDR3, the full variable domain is DGGITQSPKYLFRKEGQNVTLSCEQNLNHDAMYWYRQDPGQGLRLIYYSQIVNDFQKGDIAEGYSVSREKKESFPLTVTSAQKNPTAFYLCASSPRTQDTQYFGPGTRLTVL.

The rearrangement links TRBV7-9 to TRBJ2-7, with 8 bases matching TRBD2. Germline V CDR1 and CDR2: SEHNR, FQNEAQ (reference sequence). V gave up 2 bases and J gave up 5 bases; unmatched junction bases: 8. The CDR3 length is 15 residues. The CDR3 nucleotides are TGTGCCAGCAGCTTACGAGCGGGAGACAGCCACGAGCAGTACTTC. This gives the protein CASSLRAGDSHEQYF.

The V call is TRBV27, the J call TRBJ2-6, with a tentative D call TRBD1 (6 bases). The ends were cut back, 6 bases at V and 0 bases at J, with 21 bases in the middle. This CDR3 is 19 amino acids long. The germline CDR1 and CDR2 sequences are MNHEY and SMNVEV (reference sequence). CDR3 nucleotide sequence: TGTGCCAGCAGCCCGGGGAGAGAGGGGGTTGTCTCTGGGGCCAACGTCCTGACTTTC. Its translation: CASSPGREGVVSGANVLTF.

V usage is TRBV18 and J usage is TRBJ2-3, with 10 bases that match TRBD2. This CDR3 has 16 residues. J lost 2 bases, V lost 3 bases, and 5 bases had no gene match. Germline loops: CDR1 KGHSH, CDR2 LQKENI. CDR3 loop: CASSPEAGGYTDTQYF. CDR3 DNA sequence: TGTGCCAGCTCACCGGAAGCGGGAGGGTACACAGATACGCAGTATTTT.

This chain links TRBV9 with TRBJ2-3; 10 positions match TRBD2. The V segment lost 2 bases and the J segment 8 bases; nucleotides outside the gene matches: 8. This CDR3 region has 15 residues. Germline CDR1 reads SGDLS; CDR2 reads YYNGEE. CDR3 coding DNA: TGTGCCAGCAGCGTGGACGGGACTAGCGTAGGTACGCAGTATTTT. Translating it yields CASSVDGTSVGTQYF.

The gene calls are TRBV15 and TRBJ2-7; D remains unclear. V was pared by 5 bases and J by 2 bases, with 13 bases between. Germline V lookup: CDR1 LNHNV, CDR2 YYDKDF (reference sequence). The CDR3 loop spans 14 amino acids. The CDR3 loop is CATSHGTATYEQYF. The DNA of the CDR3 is TGTGCCACCAGCCATGGAACAGCGACCTACGAGCAGTACTTC.

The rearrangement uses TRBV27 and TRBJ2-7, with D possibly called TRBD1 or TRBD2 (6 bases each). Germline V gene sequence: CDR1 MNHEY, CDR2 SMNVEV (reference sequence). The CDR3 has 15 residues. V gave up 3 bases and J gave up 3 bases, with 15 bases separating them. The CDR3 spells CASSFRLGGYYEQYF. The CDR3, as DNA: TGTGCCAGCAGTTTTCGACTAGGGGGTTACTACGAGCAGTACTTC.

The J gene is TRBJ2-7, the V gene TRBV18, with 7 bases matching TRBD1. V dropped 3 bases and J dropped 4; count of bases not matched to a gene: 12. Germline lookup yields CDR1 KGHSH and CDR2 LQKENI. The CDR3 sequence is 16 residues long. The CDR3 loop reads CASSPRTGEGAYEQYF. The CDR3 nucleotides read TGTGCCAGCTCACCTCGTACGGGTGAGGGGGCTTACGAGCAGTACTTC.

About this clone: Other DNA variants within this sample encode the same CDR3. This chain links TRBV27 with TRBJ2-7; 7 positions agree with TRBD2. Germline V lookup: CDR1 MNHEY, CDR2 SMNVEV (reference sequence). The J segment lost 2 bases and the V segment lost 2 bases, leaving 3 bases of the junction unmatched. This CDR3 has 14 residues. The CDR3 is CASSLRLAAYEQYF. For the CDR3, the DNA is TGTGCCAGCAGTTTACGGCTAGCGGCCTACGAGCAGTACTTC.

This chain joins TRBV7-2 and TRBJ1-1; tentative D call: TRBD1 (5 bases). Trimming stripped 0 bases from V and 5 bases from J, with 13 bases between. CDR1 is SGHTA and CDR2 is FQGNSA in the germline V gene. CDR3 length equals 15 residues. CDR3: CASSLALMGPTEAFF. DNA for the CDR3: TGTGCCAGCAGCTTAGCGCTCATGGGGCCGACTGAAGCTTTCTTT.

The CDR3 DNA follows: TGTGCCAGCAGCCAAACAGGGGATTCCTCCTACGAGCAGTACTTC. Amino acid sequence: CASSQTGDSSYEQYF. This rearrangement joins TRBV4-2 to TRBJ2-7; TRBD1 aligns across 7 bases. CDR3 length: 15 amino acids. Germline V lookup: CDR1 LGHNA, CDR2 YNFKEQ. Trimming removed 2 bases from V and 0 bases from J; junction bases left unmatched: 4.

CDR3 nucleotide sequence: TGCGCCAGCAGTGAGTCGCACTGGTACACTGAAGCTTTCTTT. It codes for CASSESHWYTEAFF. V usage is TRBV10-2 and J usage is TRBJ1-1; D remains ambiguous. Germline CDR1 reads WSHSY; CDR2 reads SAAADI. The CDR3 is 14 amino acids. V was trimmed by 0 bases and J by 3 bases, leaving 8 bases between them.

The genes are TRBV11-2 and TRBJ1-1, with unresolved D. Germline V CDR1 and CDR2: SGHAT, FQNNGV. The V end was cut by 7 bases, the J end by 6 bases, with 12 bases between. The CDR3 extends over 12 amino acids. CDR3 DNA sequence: TGTGCCAGCAACCACGGAAACCCTGAAGCTTTCTTT. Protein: CASNHGNPEAFF.

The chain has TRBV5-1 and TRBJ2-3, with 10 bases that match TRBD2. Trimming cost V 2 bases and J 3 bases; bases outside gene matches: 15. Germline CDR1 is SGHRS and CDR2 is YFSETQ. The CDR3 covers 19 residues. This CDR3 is CASSFVGPYTSGVTDTQYF. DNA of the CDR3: TGCGCCAGCAGCTTTGTTGGGCCCTATACTAGCGGGGTAACAGATACGCAGTATTTT.

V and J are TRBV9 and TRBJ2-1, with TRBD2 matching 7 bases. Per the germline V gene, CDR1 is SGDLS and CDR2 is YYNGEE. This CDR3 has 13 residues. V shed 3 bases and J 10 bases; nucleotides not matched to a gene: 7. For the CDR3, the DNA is TGTGCCAGCAGCGGTGGGAGGGCCTACGAGCAGTTCTTC. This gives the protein CASSGGRAYEQFF.

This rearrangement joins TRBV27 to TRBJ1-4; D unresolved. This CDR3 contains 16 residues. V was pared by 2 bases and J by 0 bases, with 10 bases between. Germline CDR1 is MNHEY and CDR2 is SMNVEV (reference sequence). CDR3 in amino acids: CASSLRSSATNEKLFF. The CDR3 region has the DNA TGTGCCAGCAGTTTAAGGTCGTCAGCAACTAATGAAAAACTGTTTTTT.

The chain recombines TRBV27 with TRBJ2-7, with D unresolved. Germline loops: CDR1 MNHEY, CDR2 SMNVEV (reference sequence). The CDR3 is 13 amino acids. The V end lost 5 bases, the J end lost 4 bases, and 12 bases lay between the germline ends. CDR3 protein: CASSPTTRYEQYF. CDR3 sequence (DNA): TGTGCCAGCAGTCCGACAACACGTTACGAGCAGTACTTC.

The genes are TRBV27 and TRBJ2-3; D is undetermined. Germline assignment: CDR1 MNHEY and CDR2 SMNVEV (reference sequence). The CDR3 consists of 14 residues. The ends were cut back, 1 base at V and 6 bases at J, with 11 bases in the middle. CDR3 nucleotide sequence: TGTGCCAGCAGTTTATACTACCTTGGGGATACGCAGTATTTT. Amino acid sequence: CASSLYYLGDTQYF.

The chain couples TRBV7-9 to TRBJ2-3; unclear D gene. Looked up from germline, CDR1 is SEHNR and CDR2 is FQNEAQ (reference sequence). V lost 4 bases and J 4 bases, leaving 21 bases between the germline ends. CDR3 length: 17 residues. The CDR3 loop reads CASSSGPSVPLPDTQYF. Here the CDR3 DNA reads TGTGCCAGCAGCTCAGGCCCCTCGGTTCCCCTTCCAGATACGCAGTATTTT.

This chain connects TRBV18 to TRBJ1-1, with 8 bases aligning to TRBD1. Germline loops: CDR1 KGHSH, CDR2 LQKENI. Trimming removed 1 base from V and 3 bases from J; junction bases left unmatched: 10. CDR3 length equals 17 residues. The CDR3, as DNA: TGTGCCAGCTCACCACAGACAGGGGAGTCGTGGTACACTGAAGCTTTCTTT. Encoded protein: CASSPQTGESWYTEAFF. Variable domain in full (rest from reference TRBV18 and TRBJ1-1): NAGVMQNPRHLVRRRGQEARLRCSPMKGHSHVYWYRQLPEEGLKFMVYLQKENIIDESGMPKERFSAEFPKEGPSILRIQQVVRGDSAAYFCASSPQTGESWYTEAFFGQGTRLTVV.

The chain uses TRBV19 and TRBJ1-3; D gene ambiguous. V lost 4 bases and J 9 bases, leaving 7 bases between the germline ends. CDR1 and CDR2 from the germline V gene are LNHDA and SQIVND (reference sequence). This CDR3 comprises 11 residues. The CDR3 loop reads CASSTGPTIYF. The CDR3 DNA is TGTGCCAGTAGTACAGGTCCCACCATATATTTT.

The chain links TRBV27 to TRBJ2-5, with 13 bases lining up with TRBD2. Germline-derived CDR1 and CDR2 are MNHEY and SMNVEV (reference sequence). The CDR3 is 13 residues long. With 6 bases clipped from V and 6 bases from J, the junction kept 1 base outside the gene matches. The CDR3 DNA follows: TGTGCCAGCAGACTAGCGGGAGGGAAGACCCAGTACTTC. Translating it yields CASRLAGGKTQYF.